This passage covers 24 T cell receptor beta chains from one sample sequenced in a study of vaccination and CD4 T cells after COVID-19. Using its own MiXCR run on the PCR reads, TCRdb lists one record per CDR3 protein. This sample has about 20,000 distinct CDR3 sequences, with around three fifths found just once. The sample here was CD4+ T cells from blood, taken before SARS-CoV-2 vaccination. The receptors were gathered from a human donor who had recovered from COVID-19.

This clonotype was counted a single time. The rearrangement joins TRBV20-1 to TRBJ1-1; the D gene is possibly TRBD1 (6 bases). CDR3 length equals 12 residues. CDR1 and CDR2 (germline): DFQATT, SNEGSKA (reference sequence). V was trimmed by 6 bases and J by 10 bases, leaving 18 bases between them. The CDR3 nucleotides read TGCAGTGCGATGGAGGGGGGGCAGGGAGCTTTCTTT. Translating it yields CSAMEGGQGAFF.

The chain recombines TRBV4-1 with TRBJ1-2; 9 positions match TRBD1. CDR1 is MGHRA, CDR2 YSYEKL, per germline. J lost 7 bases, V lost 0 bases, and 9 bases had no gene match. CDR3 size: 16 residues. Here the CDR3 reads CASSQDEYRGLGGYTF. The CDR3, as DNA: TGCGCCAGCAGCCAAGATGAGTACAGGGGGCTTGGTGGCTACACCTTC.

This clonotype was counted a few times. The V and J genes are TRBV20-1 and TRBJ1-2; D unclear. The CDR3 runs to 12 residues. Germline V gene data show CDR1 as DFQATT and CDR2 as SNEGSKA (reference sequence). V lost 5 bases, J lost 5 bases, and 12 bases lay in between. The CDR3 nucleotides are TGCAGTGCTCCAAAGGACGAATATGGCTACACCTTC. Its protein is CSAPKDEYGYTF.

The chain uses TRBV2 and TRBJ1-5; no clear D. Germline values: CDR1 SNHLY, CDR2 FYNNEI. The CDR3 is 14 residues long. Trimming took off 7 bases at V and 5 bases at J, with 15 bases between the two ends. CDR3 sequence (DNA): TGTGCCAGCAATAGAAGGGAGGATCATCAGCCCCAGCATTTT. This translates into CASNRREDHQPQHF.

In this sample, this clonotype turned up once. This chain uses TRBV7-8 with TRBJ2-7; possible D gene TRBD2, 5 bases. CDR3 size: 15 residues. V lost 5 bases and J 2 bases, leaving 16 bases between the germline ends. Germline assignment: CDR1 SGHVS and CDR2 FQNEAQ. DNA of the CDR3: TGTGCCAGCAGCCCACCAAGCCCCGGGGCCTACGAGCAGTACTTC. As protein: CASSPPSPGAYEQYF.

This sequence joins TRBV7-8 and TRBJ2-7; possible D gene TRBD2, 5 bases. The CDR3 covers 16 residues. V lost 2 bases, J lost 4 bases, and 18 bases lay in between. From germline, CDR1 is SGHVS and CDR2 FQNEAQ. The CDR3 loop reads CASSLYAPISGYEQYF. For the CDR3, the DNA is TGTGCCAGCAGCTTATATGCCCCAATAAGCGGATACGAGCAGTACTTC.

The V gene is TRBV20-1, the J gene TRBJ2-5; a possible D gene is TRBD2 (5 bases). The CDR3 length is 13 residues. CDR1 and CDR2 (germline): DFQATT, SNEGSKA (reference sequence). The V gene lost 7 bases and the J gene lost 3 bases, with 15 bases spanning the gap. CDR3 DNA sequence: TGCAGTGTCGAACCGGAGGAGAAAGAGACCCAGTACTTC. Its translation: CSVEPEEKETQYF.

This chain's CDR3 is CSARDFKDSSYEQYF. DNA of the CDR3: TGCAGTGCTAGAGATTTTAAGGACTCCTCCTACGAGCAGTACTTC. The J gene is TRBJ2-7, the V gene TRBV20-1; D possibly corresponds to TRBD2 (5 bases). The V gene's germline CDR1 is DFQATT and CDR2 SNEGSKA (reference sequence). V was cut by 0 bases and J by 0 bases, with 12 bases left in between. The CDR3 sequence is 15 residues long.

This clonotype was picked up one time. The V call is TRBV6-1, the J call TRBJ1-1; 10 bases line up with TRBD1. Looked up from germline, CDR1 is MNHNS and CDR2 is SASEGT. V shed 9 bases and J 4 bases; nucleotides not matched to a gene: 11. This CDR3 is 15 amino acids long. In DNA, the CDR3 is TGTGCCAGAACCGGGACAGGGGCCGAGGGCACTGAAGCTTTCTTT. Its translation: CARTGTGAEGTEAFF.

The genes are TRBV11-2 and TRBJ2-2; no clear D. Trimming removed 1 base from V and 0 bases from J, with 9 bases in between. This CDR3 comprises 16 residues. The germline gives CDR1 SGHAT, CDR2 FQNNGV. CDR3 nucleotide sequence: TGTGCCAGCAGCTTAGTCGCCGGCCCGAACACCGGGGAGCTGTTTTTT. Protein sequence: CASSLVAGPNTGELFF.

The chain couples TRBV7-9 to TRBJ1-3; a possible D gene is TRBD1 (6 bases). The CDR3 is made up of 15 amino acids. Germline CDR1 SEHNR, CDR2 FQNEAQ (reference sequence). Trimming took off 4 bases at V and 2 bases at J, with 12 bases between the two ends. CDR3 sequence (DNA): TGTGCCAGCAGCTCGAACAGGGCCCCTGGAAACACCATATATTTT. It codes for CASSSNRAPGNTIYF.

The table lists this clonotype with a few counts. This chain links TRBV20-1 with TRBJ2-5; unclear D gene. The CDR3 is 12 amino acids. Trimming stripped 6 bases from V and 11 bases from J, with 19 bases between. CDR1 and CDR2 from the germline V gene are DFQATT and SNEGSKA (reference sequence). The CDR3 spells CSATPPTLSQYF. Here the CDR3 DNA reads TGCAGTGCCACCCCCCCTACTTTGTCACAGTACTTC.

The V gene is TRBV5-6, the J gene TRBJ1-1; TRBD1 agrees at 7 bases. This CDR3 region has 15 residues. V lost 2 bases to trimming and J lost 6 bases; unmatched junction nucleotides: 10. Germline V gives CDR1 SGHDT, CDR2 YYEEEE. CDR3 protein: CASSLTGDPFAEAFF. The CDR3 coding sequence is TGTGCCAGCAGCTTAACAGGGGACCCCTTTGCTGAAGCTTTCTTT.

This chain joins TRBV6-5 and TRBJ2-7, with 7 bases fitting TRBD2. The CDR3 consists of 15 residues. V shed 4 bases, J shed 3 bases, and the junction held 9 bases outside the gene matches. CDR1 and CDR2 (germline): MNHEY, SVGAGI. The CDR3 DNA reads TGTGCCAGCAGTTTGGGGAGGGCAGGAGTCTACGAGCAGTACTTC. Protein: CASSLGRAGVYEQYF.

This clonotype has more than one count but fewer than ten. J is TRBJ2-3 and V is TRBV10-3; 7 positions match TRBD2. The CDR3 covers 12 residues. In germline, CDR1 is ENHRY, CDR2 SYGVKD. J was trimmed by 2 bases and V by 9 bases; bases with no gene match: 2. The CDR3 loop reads CAIAGDTDTQYF. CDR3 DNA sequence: TGTGCCATTGCGGGAGACACAGATACGCAGTATTTT.

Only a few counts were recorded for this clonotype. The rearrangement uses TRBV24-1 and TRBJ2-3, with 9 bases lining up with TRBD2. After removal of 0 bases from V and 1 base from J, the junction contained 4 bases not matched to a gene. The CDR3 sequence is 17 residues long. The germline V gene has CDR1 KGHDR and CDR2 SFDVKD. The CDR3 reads CATSDLLASGGTDTQYF. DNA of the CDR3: TGTGCCACCAGTGATTTGCTGGCTAGCGGGGGCACAGATACGCAGTATTTT.

In DNA, the CDR3 is TGCAGTGCTAGAGTGTTTAGAGGGGGGCGTGTAAATGAGCAGTTCTTC. This translates into CSARVFRGGRVNEQFF. The gene calls are TRBV20-1 and TRBJ2-1; perhaps D is TRBD1 or TRBD2 (6 bases each). The CDR3 extends over 16 amino acids. Germline CDR1 DFQATT, CDR2 SNEGSKA (reference sequence). Trimming shortened V by 1 base and J by 7 bases, and 20 bases separated the two germline ends.

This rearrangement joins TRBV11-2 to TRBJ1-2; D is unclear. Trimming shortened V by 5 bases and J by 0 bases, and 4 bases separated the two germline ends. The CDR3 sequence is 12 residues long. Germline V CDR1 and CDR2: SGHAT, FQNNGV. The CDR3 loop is CASSGSNYGYTF. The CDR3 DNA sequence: TGTGCCAGCAGCGGGTCTAACTATGGCTACACCTTC.

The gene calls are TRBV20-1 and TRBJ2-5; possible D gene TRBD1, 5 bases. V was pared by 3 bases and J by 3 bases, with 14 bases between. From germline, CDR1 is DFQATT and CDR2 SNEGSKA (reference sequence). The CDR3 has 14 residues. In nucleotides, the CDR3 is TGCAGTGCTAGGGTCGGGTCAGGGAAAGAGACCCAGTACTTC. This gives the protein CSARVGSGKETQYF.

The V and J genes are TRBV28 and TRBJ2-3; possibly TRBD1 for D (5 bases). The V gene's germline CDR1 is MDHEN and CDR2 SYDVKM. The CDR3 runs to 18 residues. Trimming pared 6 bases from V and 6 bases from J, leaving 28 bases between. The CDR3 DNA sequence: TGTGCCAGCAGCAGTCGTTTTGACTGGGGCGGACCTACGGATACGCAGTATTTT. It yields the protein CASSSRFDWGGPTDTQYF. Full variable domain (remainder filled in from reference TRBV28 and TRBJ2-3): DVKVTQSSRYLVKRTGEKVFLECVQDMDHENMFWYRQDPGLGLRLIYFSYDVKMKEKGDIPEGYSVSREKKERFSLILESASTNQTSMYLCASSSRFDWGGPTDTQYFGPGTRLTVL.

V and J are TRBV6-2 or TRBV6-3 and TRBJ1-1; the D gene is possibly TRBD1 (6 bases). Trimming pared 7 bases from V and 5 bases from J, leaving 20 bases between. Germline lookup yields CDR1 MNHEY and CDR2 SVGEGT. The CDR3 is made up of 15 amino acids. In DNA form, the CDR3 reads TGTGCCAGCACAGGACAGATTCCGGGAATGACTGAAGCTTTCTTT. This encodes CASTGQIPGMTEAFF.

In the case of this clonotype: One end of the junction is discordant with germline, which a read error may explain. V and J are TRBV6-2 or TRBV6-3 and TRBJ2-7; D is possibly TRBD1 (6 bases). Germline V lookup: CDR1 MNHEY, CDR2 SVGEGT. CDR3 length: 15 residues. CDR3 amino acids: CASSNSPGTTYEQYF. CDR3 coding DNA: TGTGCCAGCAGTAACTCGCCCGGGACAACCTACGAGCAGTACTTC.

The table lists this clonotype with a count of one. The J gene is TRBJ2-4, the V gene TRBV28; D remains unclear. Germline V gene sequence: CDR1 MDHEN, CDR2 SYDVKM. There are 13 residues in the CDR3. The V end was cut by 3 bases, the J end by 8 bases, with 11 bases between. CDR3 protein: CASSFRGTDIQYF. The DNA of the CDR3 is TGTGCCAGCAGTTTCAGAGGTACGGACATTCAGTACTTC.

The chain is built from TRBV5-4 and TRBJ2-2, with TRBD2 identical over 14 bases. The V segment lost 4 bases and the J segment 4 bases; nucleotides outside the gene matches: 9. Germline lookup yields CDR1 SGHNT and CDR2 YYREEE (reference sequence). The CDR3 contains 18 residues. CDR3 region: CASSPGTSGRRATGELFF. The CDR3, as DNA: TGTGCCAGCAGCCCGGGGACTAGCGGGAGAAGGGCCACCGGGGAGCTGTTTTTT.